This entry lists 16 T cell receptor beta chains sequenced from one sample in a study of metastatic and nonmetastatic thyroid tumors. TCRdb re-analyzed the PCR reads through MiXCR. The top ten hold around an eighth of the sample, which has 16,000 or so clones, approximately 24% seen once. Each patient came to thyroid surgery without any prior treatment (of any kind). Sequencing was carried out using tumor tissue. The receptors shown here come from a male donor with papillary thyroid cancer or a benign thyroid nodule (not recorded which). Some clones in this sample may be carry-over from other donors' samples.

A word on this clone: Since a much larger clone is just one base distant, this may be a read error. This chain links TRBV7-9 with TRBJ2-6, with a tentative D call TRBD1 (6 bases). Per the germline V gene, CDR1 is SEHNR and CDR2 is FQNEAQ (reference sequence). The CDR3 length is 14 residues. CDR3 in amino acids: CASRPGAGANVMTF. CDR3 bases: TGTGCCAGCAGACCCGGAGCAGGGGCCAACGTCATGACTTTC.

This clone was recorded a few times. The rearrangement uses TRBV7-8 and TRBJ2-7; D gene unclear. V was clipped by 7 bases and J by 0 bases, with 10 bases between them. Per germline, CDR1 SGHVS and CDR2 FQNEAQ. The CDR3 is 13 residues long. CDR3 sequence (DNA): TGTGCCAGCAAACCCCCGGGCTCCTACGAGCAGTACTTC. Its translation: CASKPPGSYEQYF.

The sample holds one count of this clone. J is TRBJ2-1 and V is TRBV3-1; D uncertain. Germline-derived CDR1 and CDR2 are LGHDT and YNNKEL (reference sequence). Between the trimmed V and J ends, which lost 7 bases and 7 bases, there was a span of 11 bases. This CDR3 is 12 amino acids long. CDR3: CASTGNRNEQFF. The CDR3, as DNA: TGTGCCAGCACCGGAAATAGAAATGAGCAGTTCTTC.

This clone was picked up many times. The chain links TRBV5-5 to TRBJ1-1, with D unresolved. From germline, CDR1 is SGHKS and CDR2 YYEKEE (reference sequence). V was pared by 4 bases and J by 0 bases, with 10 bases between. CDR3 length equals 14 residues. This chain's CDR3 is CASSLVLVNTEAFF. The CDR3 DNA sequence: TGTGCCAGCAGCCTGGTCCTAGTGAACACTGAAGCTTTCTTT.

This clone was recorded many times. The gene calls are TRBV3-1 and TRBJ2-7; tentatively, D is TRBD1 or TRBD2 (5 bases each). CDR3 length: 16 amino acids. Trimming removed 4 bases at V and 3 bases at J, with 19 bases between. Germline V gene lookup returns CDR1 LGHDT and CDR2 YNNKEL (reference sequence). The CDR3 DNA follows: TGTGCCAGCAGCCCACCCCCGCCGGGGCAATTCTACGAGCAGTACTTC. This codes for CASSPPPPGQFYEQYF.

This clone was counted ten times or more. This rearrangement joins TRBV3-1 to TRBJ2-2; no firm D call. CDR3 length: 15 residues. From germline, CDR1 is LGHDT and CDR2 YNNKEL (reference sequence). The V end lost 0 bases, the J end lost 2 bases, and 7 bases lay between the germline ends. CDR3 in DNA: TGTGCCAGCAGCCAAGATCAGATAAACACCGGGGAGCTGTTTTTT. Its protein product is CASSQDQINTGELFF.

By sample fraction, this clone is medium-sized (0.01 to 0.1%). The genes are TRBV6-2 or TRBV6-3 and TRBJ2-7; 13 nucleotides align to TRBD2. J lost 5 bases, V lost 7 bases, and 8 bases had no gene match. CDR3 length: 15 amino acids. Per the germline V gene, CDR1 is MNHEY and CDR2 is SVGEGT. Here the CDR3 reads CASTQRTSGGNEQYF. CDR3 nucleotide sequence: TGTGCCAGCACCCAACGGACTAGCGGGGGAAACGAGCAGTACTTC.

The V gene is TRBV19, the J gene TRBJ1-4; 9 bases are a match to TRBD1. The CDR3 totals 16 residues. CDR1 is LNHDA and CDR2 is SQIVND in the germline V gene (reference sequence). The J segment lost 8 bases and the V segment lost 4 bases, leaving 11 bases of the junction unmatched. The CDR3: CASSTLAGTGYEKLFF. CDR3 nucleotides: TGTGCCAGTAGTACTCTAGCCGGGACAGGGTACGAAAAACTGTTTTTT. The full variable domain, its missing parts supplied by reference TRBV19 and TRBJ1-4, is DGGITQSPKYLFRKEGQNVTLSCEQNLNHDAMYWYRQDPGQGLRLIYYSQIVNDFQKGDIAEGYSVSREKKESFPLTVTSAQKNPTAFYLCASSTLAGTGYEKLFFGSGTQLSVL.

This clone was counted many times. CDR3 coding DNA: TGTGCCTGGGTACGGGGGGGGCGTGCAGATACGCAGTATTTT. Translating it yields CAWVRGGRADTQYF. The J gene is TRBJ2-3, the V gene TRBV30; 8 bases are a match to TRBD2. V lost 5 bases and J lost 4; bases outside the gene matches: 8. Germline-derived CDR1 and CDR2 are GTSNPN and SVGIG (reference sequence). There are 14 residues in the CDR3.

In its sample, this clone ranks as medium-sized. The V and J genes are TRBV7-9 and TRBJ2-7; D gene uncertain. This CDR3 has 12 residues. Germline CDR1 reads SEHNR; CDR2 reads FQNEAQ (reference sequence). The germline V and J ends were trimmed by 1 base and 5 bases, with 6 bases remaining between them. The CDR3 DNA reads as TGTGCCAGCAGCTTAGGGCAGAACGAGCAGTACTTC. Translated, it gives CASSLGQNEQYF.

Relative to its sample, this clone is medium-sized. This rearrangement joins TRBV7-8 to TRBJ2-7; unclear D gene. Germline lookup yields CDR1 SGHVS and CDR2 FQNEAQ. Trimming cost V 5 bases and J 1 base, with 12 bases left between them. The CDR3 covers 14 residues. CDR3 DNA sequence: TGTGCCAGCAGCCCCTCCTGGCAGTCCTACGAGCAGTACTTC. Translating it yields CASSPSWQSYEQYF.

This clone was recorded many times. The chain's CDR3 is CASSSIRDSSTDTQYF. As DNA, the CDR3 is TGTGCCAGCAGCTCAATCCGGGACTCGAGCACAGATACGCAGTATTTT. This chain uses TRBV5-4 with TRBJ2-3, with D possibly being TRBD2 (6 bases). The CDR3 runs to 16 residues. V gave up 3 bases and J gave up 0 bases, with 14 bases separating them. Germline CDR1 reads SGHNT; CDR2 reads YYREEE (reference sequence).

The rearrangement uses TRBV7-2 and TRBJ2-7, with D maybe TRBD2 (6 bases). Per the germline V gene, CDR1 is SGHTA and CDR2 is FQGNSA. V dropped 4 bases and J dropped 0 bases, with 13 bases sitting between them. This CDR3 spans 15 amino acids. The CDR3 DNA reads TGTGCCAGCAGCTCAGGGATGGGAGGCTCCTACGAGCAGTACTTC. Translated: CASSSGMGGSYEQYF.

The sample holds many counts of this clone. This chain joins TRBV5-4 and TRBJ1-1; 8 nucleotides match TRBD1. This CDR3 is built from 15 residues. The V segment lost 4 bases and the J segment 0 bases; nucleotides outside the gene matches: 5. The germline gives CDR1 SGHNT, CDR2 YYREEE (reference sequence). CDR3 loop: CASSGGQAMNTEAFF. The CDR3 DNA reads as TGTGCCAGCAGCGGGGGACAGGCGATGAACACTGAAGCTTTCTTT.

CDR3 sequence: CASSPLGGEYEQYF. CDR3 sequence (DNA): TGTGCCAGCAGTCCGCTAGGAGGGGAGTACGAGCAGTACTTC. The chain has TRBV3-1 and TRBJ2-7; D may be TRBD2 (6 bases). The V gene's germline CDR1 is LGHDT and CDR2 YNNKEL (reference sequence). The CDR3 consists of 14 residues. The germline V and J ends were trimmed by 6 bases and 4 bases, with 16 bases remaining between them.

A remark on this clone: An end of the junction differs from the germline gene, which may be a read error. This chain joins TRBV28 and TRBJ2-3; no clear D gene. The CDR3 sequence is 14 residues long. Germline lookup yields CDR1 MDHEN and CDR2 SYDVKM. CDR3 in amino acids: CASILKWVSYTQYF. The CDR3 coding sequence is TGTGCCAGCATTTTAAAGTGGGTGTCGTATACGCAGTATTTT. Looking up the rest from reference TRBV28 and TRBJ2-3 gives the full variable domain: DVKVTQSSRYLVKRTGEKVFLECVQDMDHENMFWYRQDPGLGLRLIYFSYDVKMKEKGDIPEGYSVSREKKERFSLILESASTNQTSMYLCASILKWVSYTQYFGPGTRLTVL.